Below, one T cell receptor (beta chain) is given with its context. Its antigen is not known. The sample's treatment: roughly 19 received Ad26.COV2.S at low or high dose, single or two shots; 5 received placebo; per-sample allocation not given. Sampling was done on day 63 after the first vaccine or placebo injection. Sequencing used immunoSEQ multiplex PCR; TCRdb keeps in-frame clones, though not all of them. The sample holds over 400,000 clones, roughly 89% seen once. This specimen belongs to a study of Ad26.COV2.S vaccination and SARS-CoV-2 variants. Overall study: Donor was one of the participants in the Ad26.COV2.S arm of the COV1001 trial. Study conclusions and caveats: Vaccinated individuals (as opposed to placebo recipients) had higher spike-specific TCR breadth. Reported post-vaccination CD8+ and CD4+ T cell responses to spike showed substantial breadth. People who got the vaccine or the placebo had similar non-spike TCR breadth.

Germline V CDR1 and CDR2: SGHRS, YFSETQ. CDR3 length: 15 residues. Trimming took 3 bases from V and 9 from J, leaving 16 bases between them. Sequenced here: peripheral blood, sampled in a trial of Ad26.COV2.S vaccine versus placebo. This clonotype originated in a person aged 18 to 65 who received the Ad26.COV2.S COVID-19 vaccine or a placebo. The chain recombines TRBV5-1 with TRBJ1-6; maybe TRBD1 (5 bases). In DNA, the CDR3 is TGCGCCAGCAGCTCCATTCCCTCTCAGGGTTCACCCCTCCACTTT. Residues: CASSSIPSQGSPLHF. The full variable domain, in which reference TRBV5-1 and TRBJ1-6 provide the parts outside the CDR3, is KAGVTQTPRYLIKTRGQQVTLSCSPISGHRSVSWYQQTPGQGLQFLFEYFSETQRNKGNFPGRFSGRQFSNSRSEMNVSTLELGDSALYLCASSSIPSQGSPLHFGNGTRLTVT.